The 27 T cell receptor beta chains below come from one sample, sequenced in a study of cytomegalovirus exposure and HLA in healthy donors. PCR amplification relied on 60 Vbeta primers (plus 13 Jbeta primers). Generated by immunoSEQ multiplex PCR, the TCRdb table keeps only in-frame clones and is missing some. The repertoire has 55,000 to 75,000 clones, around 74% of them found once; the top ten carry 7.4%. The sequenced sample was PBMCs. All receptors come from a woman in her twenties or thirties in good health and CMV-seropositive.

This clone was counted only a few times. V is TRBV7-9 and J is TRBJ2-4; perhaps TRBD1 as D (6 bases). The CDR3 is 14 residues long. V lost 4 bases to trimming and J lost 6 bases, with 13 bases between them. Germline CDR1 SEHNR, CDR2 FQNEAQ (reference sequence). The chain's CDR3 is CASSSFGGGNIQYF. The DNA of the CDR3 is TGTGCCAGCAGCTCTTTTGGGGGCGGAAACATTCAGTACTTC.

The gene calls are TRBV11-3 and TRBJ1-1, with D possibly matching TRBD1 (5 bases). Germline V gene sequence: CDR1 SGHNT, CDR2 YENEEA. The CDR3 has 14 residues. V lost 5 bases and J 4 bases, leaving 14 bases between the germline ends. The CDR3 nucleotides read TGTGCCAGCAGCCCGTCCGGGGGATCCACTGAAGCTTTCTTT. Protein sequence: CASSPSGGSTEAFF.

The V call is TRBV7-2, the J call TRBJ2-1; TRBD1 agrees at 9 bases. V was pared by 0 bases and J by 0 bases, with 3 bases of the junction left unmatched. The germline V gene encodes CDR1 SGHTA and CDR2 FQGNSA. CDR3 length: 17 amino acids. CDR3 residues: CASSLAGTGSSYNEQFF. The CDR3 bases are TGTGCCAGCAGCTTAGCCGGGACAGGGAGCTCCTACAATGAGCAGTTCTTC.

CDR3 loop: CAWSPNRVGVQPQHF. CDR3 sequence (DNA): TGTGCCTGGAGTCCGAACAGGGTAGGGGTTCAGCCCCAGCATTTT. The V and J genes are TRBV30 and TRBJ1-5, with D possibly TRBD1 on 6 matching bases. The CDR3 runs 15 residues. The V and J ends lost 2 bases and 6 bases respectively, with 17 bases between them. Germline V gene lookup returns CDR1 GTSNPN and CDR2 SVGIG (reference sequence).

The chain recombines TRBV13 with TRBJ1-3; D ambiguous. Germline values: CDR1 PRHDT, CDR2 FYEKMQ (reference sequence). The CDR3 spans 16 residues. Deletions cut 0 bases from V and 4 bases from J, with 13 bases between. The CDR3: CASSLGMILAGNTIYF. CDR3 in DNA: TGTGCCAGCAGCTTAGGGATGATCCTAGCCGGAAACACCATATATTTT.

This chain connects TRBV27 to TRBJ2-3; a weak D match, TRBD2 (6 bases). CDR1 and CDR2 (germline): MNHEY, SMNVEV (reference sequence). The CDR3 is 14 amino acids. Trimming stripped 6 bases from V and 5 bases from J, with 15 bases between. This chain's CDR3 is CASRYPPGGDTQYF. As DNA, the CDR3 is TGTGCCAGCAGATACCCCCCCGGGGGAGATACGCAGTATTTT.

V usage is TRBV28 and J usage is TRBJ1-2, with a weak D call TRBD1 (6 bases). V dropped 8 bases and J dropped 4 bases, with 17 bases sitting between them. CDR1 MDHEN and CDR2 SYDVKM come from the germline V gene. CDR3 length: 14 residues. CDR3 DNA: TGTGCCAGCCGGGCGGGGGCCCCTATCTATGGCTACACCTTC. This translates into CASRAGAPIYGYTF.

J is TRBJ1-5 and V is TRBV28, with D tentatively TRBD1 (6 bases). Germline CDR1 MDHEN, CDR2 SYDVKM. The V and J ends lost 3 bases and 2 bases respectively, with 14 bases between them. The CDR3 extends over 16 amino acids. The CDR3 loop is CASSFSQGLGNQPQHF. The DNA for the CDR3 is TGTGCCAGCAGTTTCTCCCAGGGGTTGGGCAATCAGCCCCAGCATTTT.

This clone appeared a single time. The chain recombines TRBV2 with TRBJ2-1; 7 bases line up with TRBD2. CDR3 length equals 12 residues. Germline V gene data show CDR1 as SNHLY and CDR2 as FYNNEI. The V segment lost 6 bases and the J segment 15 bases; nucleotides outside the gene matches: 11. The CDR3 spells CASSPTSDVRFF. The CDR3 coding sequence is TGTGCCAGCAGCCCTACTAGCGACGTGAGGTTCTTC.

The chain employs TRBV7-2 and TRBJ1-1; D uncertain. V was pared by 1 base and J by 2 bases, with 5 bases between. There are 13 residues in the CDR3. CDR1 and CDR2 from the germline V gene are SGHTA and FQGNSA. The CDR3 spells CASSLGANTEAFF. CDR3 sequence (DNA): TGTGCCAGCAGCTTAGGGGCCAACACTGAAGCTTTCTTT.

The chain is built from TRBV4-3 and TRBJ2-1, with 7 bases identical to TRBD2. The germline CDR1 and CDR2 sequences are LGHNA and YSLEER. With V trimmed by 0 bases and J by 0 bases, 5 bases remained unmatched. The CDR3 has 17 amino acids. This CDR3 is CASSQEAGGSSYNEQFF. The CDR3 nucleotides are TGCGCCAGCAGCCAAGAAGCGGGCGGGAGCTCCTACAATGAGCAGTTCTTC.

J is TRBJ2-1 and V is TRBV5-4; maybe TRBD2 (5 bases). Trimming stripped 4 bases from V and 6 bases from J, with 11 bases between. Germline V gives CDR1 SGHNT, CDR2 YYREEE (reference sequence). This CDR3 has 13 residues. Written as DNA, the CDR3 is TGTGCCAGCAGCCTTACGGGAATCAATGAGCAGTTCTTC. It encodes CASSLTGINEQFF.

J is TRBJ2-5 and V is TRBV7-6, with 12 bases lining up with TRBD2. The junction had 3 bases not matched to a gene; V was cut back by 1 base and J by 0 bases. The CDR3 is 17 residues long. Germline assignment: CDR1 SGHVS and CDR2 FNYEAQ. In DNA, the CDR3 is TGTGCCAGCAGCTTAGGGACTAGCGGGACGTACCAAGAGACCCAGTACTTC. This gives the protein CASSLGTSGTYQETQYF.

In its sample, this clone was seen a few times. The J gene is TRBJ2-1, the V gene TRBV12-5, with TRBD1 matching 9 bases. Germline CDR1 reads LGHNT; CDR2 reads FRNRAP. With V trimmed by 5 bases and J by 4 bases, 6 bases remained unmatched. The CDR3 spans 15 residues. The CDR3 DNA is TGTGCTAGTGGTCCGGGACAGGGCTTGTACAATGAGCAGTTCTTC. Protein: CASGPGQGLYNEQFF.

The rearrangement links TRBV11-2 to TRBJ2-3; TRBD2 matches at 9 bases. V dropped 4 bases and J dropped 3; count of bases not matched to a gene: 8. CDR1 is SGHAT and CDR2 is FQNNGV in the germline V gene. The CDR3 length is 16 residues. This chain's CDR3 is CASSYSTSGVTDTQYF. The CDR3 region has the DNA TGTGCCAGCAGCTACTCGACTAGCGGAGTTACAGATACGCAGTATTTT.

J is TRBJ2-2 and V is TRBV19; 8 bases agree with TRBD1. This CDR3 spans 19 amino acids. Germline V gene data show CDR1 as LNHDA and CDR2 as SQIVND (reference sequence). V trimming: 9 bases; J trimming: 1 base; junction bases outside the gene matches: 19. This CDR3 is CASHPDPAAGGQNTGELFF. CDR3 nucleotides: TGTGCCAGCCACCCCGACCCCGCCGCAGGGGGCCAGAACACCGGGGAGCTGTTTTTT.

CDR3 sequence (DNA): TGTGCCAGCAGCCAAGATTCGGCAGCGGTTGCCGGGGAGCTGTTTTTT. Translated, it gives CASSQDSAAVAGELFF. The genes are TRBV4-2 and TRBJ2-2, with D possibly matching TRBD2 (5 bases). The CDR3 is 16 amino acids. Germline CDR1 reads LGHNA; CDR2 reads YNFKEQ. V lost 0 bases and J lost 6, with 14 bases in between.

Details on this clone: A junction end diverges from the germline sequence, so it may reflect a read error. This sequence joins TRBV4-3 and TRBJ2-7; D is undetermined. CDR3 length equals 15 residues. The germline V gene encodes CDR1 LGHNA and CDR2 YSLEER. The CDR3 nucleotides read TGCGCCAGCAGCCAAGACAGGCTCCCCTCCTCCGAGCAGTACTTC. Its translation is CASSQDRLPSSEQYF.

The chain employs TRBV18 and TRBJ2-5; D call uncertain. V shed 2 bases and J shed 5 bases, with 3 bases lying between them. Germline V lookup: CDR1 KGHSH, CDR2 LQKENI. This CDR3 has 11 amino acids. The CDR3 loop reads CASSPSETQYF. For the CDR3, the DNA is TGTGCCAGCTCACCAAGCGAGACCCAGTACTTC.

The V call is TRBV7-9, the J call TRBJ2-4; TRBD1 matches at 8 bases. Germline CDR1 and CDR2: SEHNR and FQNEAQ (reference sequence). With 3 bases clipped from V and 0 bases from J, the junction kept 4 bases outside the gene matches. This CDR3 is 16 amino acids long. As DNA, the CDR3 is TGTGCCAGCAGCTTGAGACAGGGGCCAGCCAAAAACATTCAGTACTTC. It is translated as CASSLRQGPAKNIQYF. The complete variable domain, with remaining parts taken from reference TRBV7-9 and TRBJ2-4, reads DTGVSQNPRHKITKRGQNVTFRCDPISEHNRLYWYRQTLGQGPEFLTYFQNEAQLEKSRLLSDRFSAERPKGSFSTLEIQRTEQGDSAMYLCASSLRQGPAKNIQYFGAGTRLSVL.

The chain combines TRBV11-2 with TRBJ2-7; 11 bases align to TRBD2. The CDR3 consists of 15 residues. Germline CDR1 and CDR2: SGHAT and FQNNGV. The ends lost 6 bases at V and 0 bases at J; junction bases unmatched: 4. The chain's CDR3 is CASSKTSGTSYEQYF. The CDR3, as DNA: TGTGCCAGCAGTAAGACTAGCGGGACCTCCTACGAGCAGTACTTC.

The chain couples TRBV7-9 to TRBJ2-5; 8 bases align to TRBD2. J lost 2 bases, V lost 2 bases, and 7 bases had no gene match. The CDR3 has 16 amino acids. CDR1 is SEHNR, CDR2 FQNEAQ, per germline (reference sequence). CDR3 bases: TGTGCCAGCAGCTTATCTTGGCGGGAGGAACAAGAGACCCAGTACTTC. It is translated as CASSLSWREEQETQYF.

This chain uses TRBV15 with TRBJ2-7, with 8 bases that match TRBD2. Per the germline V gene, CDR1 is LNHNV and CDR2 is YYDKDF (reference sequence). This CDR3 contains 16 residues. Trimming cost V 1 base and J 6 bases; bases outside gene matches: 11. CDR3 coding DNA: TGTGCCACCAGCAGAGGAGCGGGAGCACTCGGGGGCGAGCAGTACTTC. Its protein is CATSRGAGALGGEQYF.

The gene calls are TRBV5-1 and TRBJ2-1; 12 bases are shared with TRBD2. The CDR3 is 17 residues long. The V and J ends lost 4 bases and 8 bases, in that order; junction bases with no gene match: 13. Germline lookup yields CDR1 SGHRS and CDR2 YFSETQ. Here the CDR3 DNA reads TGCGCCAGCAGCCGGCTAGGGACTAGCGGGTTGAGCGATGAGCAGTTCTTC. Its protein is CASSRLGTSGLSDEQFF.

The V gene is TRBV19, the J gene TRBJ1-5; 10 bases are shared with TRBD1. This CDR3 comprises 17 residues. From germline, CDR1 is LNHDA and CDR2 SQIVND (reference sequence). The junction had 13 bases not matched to a gene; V was cut back by 9 bases and J by 2 bases. This CDR3 reads CARLPGQGPPGNQPQHF. For the CDR3, the DNA is TGTGCCAGGCTCCCGGGACAGGGGCCTCCGGGCAATCAGCCCCAGCATTTT. Filled out from reference TRBV19 and TRBJ1-5, the complete variable domain reads DGGITQSPKYLFRKEGQNVTLSCEQNLNHDAMYWYRQDPGQGLRLIYYSQIVNDFQKGDIAEGYSVSREKKESFPLTVTSAQKNPTAFYLCARLPGQGPPGNQPQHFGDGTRLSIL.

The chain is built from TRBV7-2 and TRBJ2-7; maybe TRBD1 (5 bases). Germline V CDR1 and CDR2: SGHTA, FQGNSA. This CDR3 has 14 residues. Deletions cut 5 bases from V and 3 bases from J, with 14 bases between. The chain's CDR3 is CASSPRAGLYEQYF. CDR3 coding DNA: TGTGCCAGCAGCCCCCGAGCAGGGCTCTACGAGCAGTACTTC.

The gene calls are TRBV30 and TRBJ2-5, with 10 bases matching TRBD2. The end of the DNA is better explained by TRBJ2-7, so the J call may be wrong. Looked up from germline, CDR1 is GTSNPN and CDR2 is SVGIG (reference sequence). The CDR3 runs 14 residues. CDR3 loop: CAWSVLAGSYEQYF. DNA of the CDR3: TGTGCCTGGAGTGTACTAGCGGGGTCCTACGAGCAGTACTTC.